The 19 T cell receptor beta chains reported below all come from one sample, sequenced in a study of blood T cells in healthy people across ages. A second PCR of roughly 7 to 11 cycles used a sample-barcoded 5' primer and a J-beta primer mix. Each CDR3 protein gets one entry after TCRdb re-called the 5' RACE reads with MiXCR. The sample shows around 990,000 distinct CDR3 sequences, 25% of them seen only once. This sample was also put to use in a study of T cells of mothers and their children.

Sequencing input: blood. The receptor set was obtained from a girl aged 2 to 9 in good health.

In its sample, this clonotype was seen a few times. V gene TRBV19 combines with J gene TRBJ1-1; D gene ambiguous. The CDR3 runs 12 residues. The V end lost 6 bases, the J end lost 6 bases, and 11 bases lay between the germline ends. CDR1 and CDR2 from the germline V gene are LNHDA and SQIVND (reference sequence). The CDR3 DNA is TGTGCCAGTAGGATTGCAGGCCCTGAAGCTTTCTTT. Encoded protein: CASRIAGPEAFF.

This clonotype turned up a few times. The chain joins TRBV5-4 to TRBJ2-7, with 7 bases aligning to TRBD1. The CDR3 runs to 15 residues. The J segment lost 3 bases and the V segment lost 3 bases, leaving 9 bases of the junction unmatched. Germline CDR1 SGHNT, CDR2 YYREEE (reference sequence). The CDR3 spells CASSSNNRGYYEQYF. The DNA of the CDR3 is TGTGCCAGCAGCTCGAACAACAGGGGATACTACGAGCAGTACTTC.

This chain links TRBV20-1 with TRBJ2-3, with a weak D call TRBD1 (6 bases). Between the trimmed V and J ends, which lost 5 bases and 6 bases, there was a span of 9 bases. Germline CDR1 reads DFQATT; CDR2 reads SNEGSKA (reference sequence). This CDR3 region has 11 residues. The DNA of the CDR3 is TGCAGTGCTCCGAGGGGGGATACGCAGTATTTT. It is translated as CSAPRGDTQYF.

J is TRBJ2-5 and V is TRBV10-3, with D perhaps TRBD1 or TRBD2 (5 bases each). The CDR3 consists of 15 residues. Germline lookup yields CDR1 ENHRY and CDR2 SYGVKD. Trimming cost V 0 bases and J 5 bases, with 13 bases left between them. The CDR3, as DNA: TGTGCCATCAGTGAGTCCAGGGCCCGAGGGGAGACCCAGTACTTC. Its protein product is CAISESRARGETQYF.

The chain recombines TRBV29-1 with TRBJ2-5; a weak D match, TRBD2 (5 bases). Germline V lookup: CDR1 SQVTM, CDR2 ANQGSEA. V was cut by 3 bases and J by 1 base, with 21 bases left in between. This CDR3 is built from 17 residues. This chain's CDR3 is CSVDWGPGGPTQETQYF. The CDR3 nucleotides read TGCAGCGTTGATTGGGGTCCTGGAGGACCCACCCAAGAGACCCAGTACTTC.

This clonotype was picked up a small number of times. A junction end diverges from the germline sequence, so it may reflect a read error. This chain uses TRBV7-2 with TRBJ1-3, with D perhaps matching TRBD1 (5 bases). CDR3 length equals 13 residues. Germline CDR1 SGHTA, CDR2 FQGNSA. CDR3 coding DNA: TGTGCCAGCAGCTTAGAGCCGGGACTCGGGGGGGATTTT. Its protein is CASSLEPGLGGDF. Full variable domain (rest looked up from reference TRBV7-2 and TRBJ1-3): GAGVSQSPSNKVTEKGKDVELRCDPISGHTALYWYRQSLGQGLEFLIYFQGNSAPDKSGLPSDRFSAERTGGSVSTLTIQRTQQEDSAVYLCASSLEPGLGGDFGEGSWLTVV.

The rearrangement joins TRBV20-1 to TRBJ2-6; D not certain. V was trimmed by 6 bases and J by 3 bases, leaving 12 bases between them. CDR3 length equals 14 residues. The V gene's germline CDR1 is DFQATT and CDR2 SNEGSKA (reference sequence). The CDR3 loop reads CSAQDLRGANVLTF. The CDR3, as DNA: TGCAGTGCACAAGACCTACGTGGGGCCAACGTCCTGACTTTC.

A few counts support this clonotype. V usage is TRBV3-1 and J usage is TRBJ2-4; possibly TRBD2 for D (7 bases). Trimming took 4 bases from V and 8 from J, leaving 21 bases between them. CDR1 and CDR2 from the germline V gene are LGHDT and YNNKEL (reference sequence). The CDR3 runs to 16 residues. The CDR3: CASSPLGGGGKYIQYF. The DNA of the CDR3 is TGTGCCAGCAGCCCCCTCGGGGGCGGGGGAAAATACATTCAGTACTTC.

This clonotype was counted ten times or more. CDR3 coding DNA: TGCGCCAGCAGCCAAGGAGAGGGGTTGGGTAATTCACCCCTCCACTTT. Translation: CASSQGEGLGNSPLHF. This sequence joins TRBV4-1 and TRBJ1-6; D is perhaps TRBD1 (5 bases). The CDR3 has 16 amino acids. Per germline, CDR1 MGHRA and CDR2 YSYEKL. Trimming left V 1 base short and J 6 bases short, with 13 bases between.

The CDR3 protein is CSARARDPADEQFF. The CDR3, as DNA: TGCAGTGCTAGAGCCCGGGACCCGGCGGATGAGCAGTTCTTC. V gene TRBV20-1 combines with J gene TRBJ2-5; D possibly uses TRBD1 or TRBD2 (5 bases each). The J call is in doubt because the DNA end fits TRBJ2-1 better. Germline CDR1 DFQATT, CDR2 SNEGSKA (reference sequence). There are 14 residues in the CDR3.

This clonotype showed up just a few times. The chain links TRBV20-1 to TRBJ2-3; 10 positions match TRBD1. V lost 6 bases and J lost 3; bases outside the gene matches: 9. Germline V lookup: CDR1 DFQATT, CDR2 SNEGSKA (reference sequence). The CDR3 extends over 15 amino acids. In nucleotides, the CDR3 is TGCAGTGCAACCGCCCGACAGGGGGCAACAGATACGCAGTATTTT. Amino acids: CSATARQGATDTQYF.

This chain joins TRBV9 and TRBJ1-2; 8 bases are shared with TRBD1. Germline V lookup: CDR1 SGDLS, CDR2 YYNGEE. The CDR3 is 14 amino acids. V trimming: 3 bases; J trimming: 7 bases; junction bases outside the gene matches: 8. CDR3 bases: TGTGCCAGCAGCGCCACCGGGACAGGAGGTGGCTACACCTTC. Protein: CASSATGTGGGYTF. The full variable domain, completed using reference TRBV9 and TRBJ1-2, is DSGVTQTPKHLITATGQRVTLRCSPRSGDLSVYWYQQSLDQGLQFLIQYYNGEERAKGNILERFSAQQFPDLHSELNLSSLELGDSALYFCASSATGTGGGYTFGSGTRLTVV.

The chain has TRBV4-3 and TRBJ2-1; 9 bases match TRBD1. V was pared by 0 bases and J by 8 bases, with 8 bases of the junction left unmatched. Per the germline V gene, CDR1 is LGHNA and CDR2 is YSLEER. There are 16 residues in the CDR3. CDR3 in amino acids: CASSQDSVTGGDEQFF. For the CDR3, the DNA is TGCGCCAGCAGCCAAGATAGCGTCACAGGGGGCGATGAGCAGTTCTTC.

The chain couples TRBV5-1 to TRBJ1-5; D is unclear. The CDR3 has 17 amino acids. V dropped 9 bases and J dropped 2 bases, with 24 bases sitting between them. In germline, CDR1 is SGHRS, CDR2 YFSETQ. CDR3 DNA: TGCGCCACCCTAACGGCGCTTCCGATGGACTGCAATCAGCCCCAGCATTTT. This gives the protein CATLTALPMDCNQPQHF.

This clonotype was seen more than once but under ten times. The chain employs TRBV4-3 and TRBJ1-2; D unclear. Germline-derived CDR1 and CDR2 are LGHNA and YSLEER. The CDR3 contains 11 residues. This CDR3 is CAVGRDYGYTF. The DNA of the CDR3 is TGCGCGGTCGGGAGGGACTATGGCTACACCTTC.

This clonotype was observed a handful of times. The chain carries TRBV4-3 and TRBJ2-7; TRBD1 is a possible D gene (5 bases). Germline CDR1 is LGHNA and CDR2 is YSLEER. V was shortened by 2 bases and J by 5 bases, with 10 bases between the two germline ends. This CDR3 spans 13 amino acids. CDR3 sequence (DNA): TGCGCCAGCAGCCAAAGCCAGGGTAACGAGCAGTACTTC. Translating gives CASSQSQGNEQYF.

The chain employs TRBV11-1 and TRBJ2-7; 8 positions agree with TRBD1. In germline, CDR1 is SGHAT, CDR2 FQDESV (reference sequence). V gave up 3 bases and J gave up 3 bases; unmatched junction bases: 10. The CDR3 is made up of 16 amino acids. CDR3 protein: CASSLGVGQGVYEQYF. In nucleotides, the CDR3 is TGTGCCAGCAGCTTGGGGGTCGGACAGGGCGTCTACGAGCAGTACTTC.

This clonotype has a count of ten or more. The V call is TRBV28, the J call TRBJ1-2; D remains unclear. V was shortened by 3 bases and J by 0 bases, with 11 bases between the two germline ends. This CDR3 region has 15 residues. Germline loops: CDR1 MDHEN, CDR2 SYDVKM. CDR3 in amino acids: CASSFVLASNYGYTF. Here the CDR3 DNA reads TGTGCCAGCAGTTTTGTTTTAGCCTCTAACTATGGCTACACCTTC.

This chain uses TRBV24-1 with TRBJ1-5, with a tentative D call TRBD1 (5 bases). The CDR3 spans 12 residues. Germline V gene data show CDR1 as KGHDR and CDR2 as SFDVKD. Deletions cut 2 bases from V and 9 bases from J, with 7 bases between. CDR3 residues: CATSDWGGPQHF. The CDR3 DNA sequence: TGTGCCACCAGTGATTGGGGGGGGCCCCAGCATTTT.